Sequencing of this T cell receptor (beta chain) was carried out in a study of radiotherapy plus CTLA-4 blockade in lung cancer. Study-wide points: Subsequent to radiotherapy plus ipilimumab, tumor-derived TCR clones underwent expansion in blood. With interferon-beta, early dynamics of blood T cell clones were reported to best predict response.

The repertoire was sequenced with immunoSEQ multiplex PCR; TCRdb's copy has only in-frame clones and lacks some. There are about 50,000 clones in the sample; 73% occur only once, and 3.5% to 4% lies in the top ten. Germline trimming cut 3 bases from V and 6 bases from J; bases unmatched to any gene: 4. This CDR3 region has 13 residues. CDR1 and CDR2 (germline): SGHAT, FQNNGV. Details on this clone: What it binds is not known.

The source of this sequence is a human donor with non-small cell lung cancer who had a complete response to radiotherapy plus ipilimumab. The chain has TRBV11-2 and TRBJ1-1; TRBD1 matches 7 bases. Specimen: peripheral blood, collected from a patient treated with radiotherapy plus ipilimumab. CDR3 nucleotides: TGTGCCAGCAGCTTTTGGGACAGTCCTGAAGCTTTCTTT. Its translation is CASSFWDSPEAFF.